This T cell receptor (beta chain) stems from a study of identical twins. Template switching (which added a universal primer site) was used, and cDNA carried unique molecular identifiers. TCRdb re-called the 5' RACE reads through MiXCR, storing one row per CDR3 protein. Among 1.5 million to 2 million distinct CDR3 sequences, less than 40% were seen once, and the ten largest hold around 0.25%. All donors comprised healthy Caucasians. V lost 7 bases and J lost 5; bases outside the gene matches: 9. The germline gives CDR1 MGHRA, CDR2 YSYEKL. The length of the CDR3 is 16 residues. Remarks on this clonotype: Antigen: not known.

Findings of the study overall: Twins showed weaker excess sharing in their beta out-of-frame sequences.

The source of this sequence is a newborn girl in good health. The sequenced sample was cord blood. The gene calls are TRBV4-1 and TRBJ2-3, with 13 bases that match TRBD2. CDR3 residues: CASTPSGTSGIDTQYF. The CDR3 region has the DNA TGCGCCAGCACCCCATCCGGGACTAGCGGGATAGATACGCAGTATTTT.